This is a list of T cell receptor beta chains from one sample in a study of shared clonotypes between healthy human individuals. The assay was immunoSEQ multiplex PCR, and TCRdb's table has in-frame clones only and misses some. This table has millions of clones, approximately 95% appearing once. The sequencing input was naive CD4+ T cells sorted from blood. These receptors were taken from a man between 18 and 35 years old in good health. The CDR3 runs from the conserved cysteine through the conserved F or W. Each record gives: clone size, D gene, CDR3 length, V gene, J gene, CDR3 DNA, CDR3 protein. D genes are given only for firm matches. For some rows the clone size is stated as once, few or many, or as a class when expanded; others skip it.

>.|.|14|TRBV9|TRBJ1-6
TGTGCCAGCAGCGTAGGGGCGAGGGATTCACCCCTCCACTTT
CASSVGARDSPLHF
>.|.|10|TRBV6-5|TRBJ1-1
TGTGCCAGCACTCTAGGTGAAGCTTTCTTT
CASTLGEAFF
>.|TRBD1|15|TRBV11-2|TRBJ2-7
TGTGCCAGCAGCTTAGACGGACAGGGAGCCTACGAGCAGTACTTC
CASSLDGQGAYEQYF
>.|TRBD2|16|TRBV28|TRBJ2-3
TGTGCCAGTATGCCACAATGGCGGGGGGTGGCAGATACGCAGTATTTT
CASMPQWRGVADTQYF
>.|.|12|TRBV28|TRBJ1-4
TGTGCCAGCCGTCCCCGGGGGGAAAAACTGTTTTTT
CASRPRGEKLFF
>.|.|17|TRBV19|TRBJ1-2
TGTGCCAGTAGTATAGGAAAGTCAACGCCATATGGGGGCGGCTACACCTTC
CASSIGKSTPYGGGYTF
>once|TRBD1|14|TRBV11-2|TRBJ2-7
TGTGCCAGCAGCCGGACAGGAAACTTTTACGAGCAGTACTTC
CASSRTGNFYEQYF
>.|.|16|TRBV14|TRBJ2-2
TGTGCCAGCAGCCAAGTTTTTAGTCCGGGGACCGGGGAGCTGTTTTTT
CASSQVFSPGTGELFF
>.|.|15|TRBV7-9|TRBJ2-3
TGTGCCAGCAGCTTATTTGGTCTAGACGCAGATACGCAGTATTTT
CASSLFGLDADTQYF
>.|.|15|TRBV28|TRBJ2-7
TGTGCCAGCAGTTTCTTCGGCGGAAGCTCCTACGAGCAGTACTTC
CASSFFGGSSYEQYF
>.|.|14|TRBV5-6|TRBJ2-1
TGTGCCAGCAGCATCGGGACGGGTGGGAATGAGCAGTTCTTC
CASSIGTGGNEQFF
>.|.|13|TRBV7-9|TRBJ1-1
TGTGCCAGCAAGAACGGGGTGAACACTGAAGCTTTCTTT
CASKNGVNTEAFF
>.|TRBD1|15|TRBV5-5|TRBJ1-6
TGTGCCAGCAGACCCCCGGGACAGGGAAATTCACCCCTCCACTTT
CASRPPGQGNSPLHF
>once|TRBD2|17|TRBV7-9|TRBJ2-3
TGTGCCAGCAGCTTAGCGTGGACTAGCGGGAAGACAGATACGCAGTATTTT
CASSLAWTSGKTDTQYF
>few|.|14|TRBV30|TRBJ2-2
TGTGCCCAGAGACTGGCGGGGAACACCGGGGAGCTGTTTTTT
CAQRLAGNTGELFF
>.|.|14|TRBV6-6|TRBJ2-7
TGTGCCAGCTCTGAGACTTGGAGCTCCTACGAGCAGTACTTC
CASSETWSSYEQYF
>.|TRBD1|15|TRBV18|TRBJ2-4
TGTGCCAGCTCCCCTTCCAGGACAGGGGTGAACATTCAGTACTTC
CASSPSRTGVNIQYF
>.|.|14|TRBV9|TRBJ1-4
TGTGCCAGCAGCGTAGGTCAGCCTAATGAAAAACTGTTTTTT
CASSVGQPNEKLFF
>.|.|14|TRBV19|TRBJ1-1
TGTGCCAGTACCCGGCAGGGATTGAACACTGAAGCTTTCTTT
CASTRQGLNTEAFF
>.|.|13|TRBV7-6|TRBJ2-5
TGTGCCAGCAGCCCGCGGGTACAAGAGACCCAGTACTTC
CASSPRVQETQYF
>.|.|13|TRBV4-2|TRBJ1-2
TGTGCCAGCAGCCAAGCTACAGGGAATGGCTACACCTTC
CASSQATGNGYTF
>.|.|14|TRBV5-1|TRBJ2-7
TGCGCCAGCAGCTTGGGAAGTATGGCCTACGAGCAGTACTTC
CASSLGSMAYEQYF
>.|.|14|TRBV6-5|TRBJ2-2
TGTGCCAGCAGTTACAACCTTTGGACCGGGGAGCTGTTTTTT
CASSYNLWTGELFF
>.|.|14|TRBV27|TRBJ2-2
TGTGCCAGCAGTCCGATTTGGAACACCGGGGAGCTGTTTTTT
CASSPIWNTGELFF
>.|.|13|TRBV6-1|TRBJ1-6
TGTGCCACCCGGGAATCTCCGAATTCACCCCTCCACTTT
CATRESPNSPLHF
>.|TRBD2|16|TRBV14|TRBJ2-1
TGTGCCAGCAGCCAAGATACACTAGCGGGGGGGAATGAGCAGTTCTTC
CASSQDTLAGGNEQFF
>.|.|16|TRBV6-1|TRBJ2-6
TGTGCCAGCAGTGCTGATCAGAGCTCTGGGGCCAACGTCCTGACTTTC
CASSADQSSGANVLTF
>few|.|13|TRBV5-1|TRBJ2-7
TGCGCCAGCAGCTTGGAACAGACCTACGAGCAGTACTTC
CASSLEQTYEQYF
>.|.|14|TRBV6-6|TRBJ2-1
TGTGCCAGCAGGGTGCCCAGCTCCTACAATGAGCAGTTCTTC
CASRVPSSYNEQFF
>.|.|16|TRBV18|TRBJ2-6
TGTGCCAGCGCGGCAGGGAGTTCCTCTGGGGCCAACGTCCTGACTTTC
CASAAGSSSGANVLTF
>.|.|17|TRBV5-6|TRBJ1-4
TGTGCCAGCAGCTTACTGGACAACGCGGCCTATAATGAAAAACTGTTTTTT
CASSLLDNAAYNEKLFF
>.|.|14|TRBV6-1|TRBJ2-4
TGTGCCAGCAGTGAAGCAGGCGGCAGCGACCATCAGTACTTC
CASSEAGGSDHQYF
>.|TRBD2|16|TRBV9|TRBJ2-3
TGTGCCAGCAGTTTCGCCGGGACTAGCGTTAGAGATACGCAGTATTTT
CASSFAGTSVRDTQYF
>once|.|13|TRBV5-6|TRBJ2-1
TGTGCCAGCAGCTTGGTCCATACCAATGAGCAGTTCTTC
CASSLVHTNEQFF
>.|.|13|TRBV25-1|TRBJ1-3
TGTGCCAGCAGTGCGGCACTCGGAAACACCATATATTTT
CASSAALGNTIYF